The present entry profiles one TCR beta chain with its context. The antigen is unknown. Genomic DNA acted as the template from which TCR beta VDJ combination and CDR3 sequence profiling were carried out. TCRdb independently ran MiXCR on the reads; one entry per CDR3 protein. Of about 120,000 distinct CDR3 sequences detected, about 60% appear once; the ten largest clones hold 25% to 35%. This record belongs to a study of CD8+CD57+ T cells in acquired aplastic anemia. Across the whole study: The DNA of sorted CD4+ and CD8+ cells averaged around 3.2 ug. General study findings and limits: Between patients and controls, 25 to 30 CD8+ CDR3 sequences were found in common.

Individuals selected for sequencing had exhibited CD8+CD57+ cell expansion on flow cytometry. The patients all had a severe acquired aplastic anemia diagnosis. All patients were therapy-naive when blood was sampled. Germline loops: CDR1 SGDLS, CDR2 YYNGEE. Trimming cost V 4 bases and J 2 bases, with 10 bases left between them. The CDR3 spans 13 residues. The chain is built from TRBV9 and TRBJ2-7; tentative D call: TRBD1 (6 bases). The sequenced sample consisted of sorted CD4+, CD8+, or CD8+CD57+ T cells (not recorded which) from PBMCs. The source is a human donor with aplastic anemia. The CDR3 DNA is TGTGCCAGCAGCCCAGGGGCCCCCTACGAGCAGTACTTC. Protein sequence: CASSPGAPYEQYF.